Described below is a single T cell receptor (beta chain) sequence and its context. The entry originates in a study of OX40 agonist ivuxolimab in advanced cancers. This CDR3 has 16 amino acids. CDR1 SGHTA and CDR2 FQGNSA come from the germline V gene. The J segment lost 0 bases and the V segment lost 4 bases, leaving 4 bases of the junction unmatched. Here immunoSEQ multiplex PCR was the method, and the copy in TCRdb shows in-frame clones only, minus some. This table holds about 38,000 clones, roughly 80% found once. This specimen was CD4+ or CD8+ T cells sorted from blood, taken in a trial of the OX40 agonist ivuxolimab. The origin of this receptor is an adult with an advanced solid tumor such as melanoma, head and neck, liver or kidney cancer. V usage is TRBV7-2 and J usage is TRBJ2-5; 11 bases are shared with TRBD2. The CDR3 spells CASSSTSGANQETQYF. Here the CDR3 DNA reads TGTGCCAGCAGCTCGACTAGCGGGGCTAACCAAGAGACCCAGTACTTC. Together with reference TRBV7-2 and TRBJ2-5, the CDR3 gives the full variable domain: GAGVSQSPSNKVTEKGKDVELRCDPISGHTALYWYRQSLGQGLEFLIYFQGNSAPDKSGLPSDRFSAERTGGSVSTLTIQRTQQEDSAVYLCASSSTSGANQETQYFGPGTRLLVL.